This T cell receptor beta chain comes out of a study of T cell responses to AZD1222 COVID-19 vaccine. Study findings and constraints: Baseline antibody screening turned up just 6 or 7 seropositive AZD1222 recipients. Clonal diversity may have been underestimated in mostly white British donors.

As to this clone: What it binds is not known.

This CDR3 region has 13 residues. V gave up 8 bases and J gave up 0 bases, with 10 bases separating them. Germline V gives CDR1 SGHDN, CDR2 FVKESK. Profiled with immunoSEQ multiplex PCR; TCRdb holds only in-frame clones, not every one. This sample has about 110,000 clones, with around 90% found just once. The sequenced sample was peripheral blood, obtained on day 0 of MenACWY control vaccination. V and J are TRBV14 and TRBJ1-1; a weak D match, TRBD1 (5 bases). The sequence derives from an adult in good health. The CDR3 reads CASAIRVNTEAFF. CDR3 sequence (DNA): TGTGCCAGCGCTATCAGGGTGAACACTGAAGCTTTCTTT.